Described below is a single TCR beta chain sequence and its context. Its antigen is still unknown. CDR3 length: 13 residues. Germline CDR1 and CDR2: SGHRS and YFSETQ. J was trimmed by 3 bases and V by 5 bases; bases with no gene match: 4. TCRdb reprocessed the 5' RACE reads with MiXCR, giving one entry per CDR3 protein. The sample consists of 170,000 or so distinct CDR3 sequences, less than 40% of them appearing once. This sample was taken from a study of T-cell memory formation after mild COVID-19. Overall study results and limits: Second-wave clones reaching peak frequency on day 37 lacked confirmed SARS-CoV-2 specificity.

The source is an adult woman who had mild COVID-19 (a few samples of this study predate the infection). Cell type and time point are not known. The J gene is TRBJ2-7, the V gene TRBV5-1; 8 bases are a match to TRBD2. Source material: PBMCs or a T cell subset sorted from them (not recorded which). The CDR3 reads CASSVLADYEQYF. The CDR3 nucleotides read TGCGCCAGCAGTGTACTAGCGGACTACGAGCAGTACTTC.